This T cell receptor (beta chain) was profiled in a study of blood T cell repertoires in COVID-19. TCRdb keeps only in-frame clones here, not all; method: immunoSEQ multiplex PCR. Of about 150,000 clones listed, approximately 80% are singletons. Germline CDR1 and CDR2: MDHEN and SYDVKM. The length of the CDR3 is 13 residues. With 6 bases clipped from V and 10 bases from J, the junction kept 6 bases outside the gene matches. J is TRBJ1-6 and V is TRBV28; 7 bases line up with TRBD1. This TCR was recovered from a woman aged 55 to 70 with acute or convalescent COVID-19. Material for sequencing was peripheral blood. CDR3 amino acids: CASRQGVGSPLHF. As DNA, the CDR3 is TGTGCCAGCAGGCAGGGGGTAGGGTCACCCCTCCACTTT. Combining the CDR3 with reference TRBV28 and TRBJ1-6 gives the whole variable domain DVKVTQSSRYLVKRTGEKVFLECVQDMDHENMFWYRQDPGLGLRLIYFSYDVKMKEKGDIPEGYSVSREKKERFSLILESASTNQTSMYLCASRQGVGSPLHFGNGTRLTVT.